A single sample is the source of the 9 T cell receptor beta chains below, sequenced in a study of T cells in Graves' hyperthyroidism and ophthalmopathy (dated by TCRdb to the late 2010s). To prepare the library, multiplex PCR was applied. Instrument on record: Illumina HiSeq 2000. The TCR beta CDR3 regions were amplified from the RNA transcripts. The TCR CDR3 was subjected to a first round of RT-PCR using the HTBI primer set and the Qiagen OneStep RT-PCR kit. The public reads were quality trimmed at Q25 with fastp and then assembled into clones with MiXCR by TCRdb, keeping productive beta chains. Every entry covers one CDR3 protein and lists the most common genes and DNA from its rows. The table for this sample lists under 550,000 distinct CDR3 sequences; roughly 13% of them were counted only once. Together, the top ten hold 5.3% of the sample. The sequenced sample was blood. The receptors were gathered from a woman aged 18-29 years with Graves' hyperthyroidism.

The chain is built from TRBV3-1 and TRBJ1-4; D call uncertain. This CDR3 spans 13 amino acids. CDR1 and CDR2 (germline): LGHDT, YNNKEL (reference sequence). Trimming left V 2 bases short and J 8 bases short, with 9 bases between. The CDR3 DNA follows: TGTGCCAGCAGCCAAATCCCGTTCGAAAAACTGTTTTTT. This sequence encodes CASSQIPFEKLFF.

This sequence joins TRBV20-1 and TRBJ2-5; D possibly corresponds to TRBD2 (6 bases). Germline V CDR1 and CDR2: DFQATT, SNEGSKA (reference sequence). Trimming took 0 bases from V and 0 from J, leaving 14 bases between them. This CDR3 comprises 16 residues. Written as DNA, the CDR3 is TGCAGTGCTAGAGATCCAGGCCGGACTAACCAAGAGACCCAGTACTTC. Amino acid sequence: CSARDPGRTNQETQYF.

The chain links TRBV30 to TRBJ2-5; D is ambiguous. Trimming cost V 1 base and J 2 bases, with 14 bases left between them. The CDR3 is 15 amino acids. The germline CDR1 and CDR2 sequences are GTSNPN and SVGIG (reference sequence). CDR3 amino acids: CAWSDIWPKQETQYF. The CDR3 DNA is TGTGCCTGGAGTGATATTTGGCCCAAGCAAGAGACCCAGTACTTC.

Here the CDR3 reads CASSQYGTGDPDTQYF. CDR3 DNA sequence: TGTGCCAGCAGCCAATACGGGACAGGGGATCCAGATACGCAGTATTTT. V and J are TRBV13 and TRBJ2-3; 10 bases line up with TRBD1. V shed 5 bases and J 4 bases; nucleotides not matched to a gene: 9. This CDR3 spans 16 amino acids. Germline V lookup: CDR1 PRHDT, CDR2 FYEKMQ (reference sequence).

In this sample, this clonotype turned up many times. The gene calls are TRBV7-2 and TRBJ2-1; D gene unclear. Germline values: CDR1 SGHTA, CDR2 FQGNSA. There are 12 residues in the CDR3. V lost 1 base, J lost 15 bases, and 13 bases lay in between. The CDR3 nucleotides read TGTGCCAGCAGCTTAGTGGGTCCCCAAGCGTTCTTC. Protein sequence: CASSLVGPQAFF.

This chain joins TRBV18 and TRBJ2-3, with D perhaps TRBD1 or TRBD2 (5 bases each). The V gene lost 0 bases and the J gene lost 6 bases, with 19 bases spanning the gap. The V gene's germline CDR1 is KGHSH and CDR2 LQKENI. The CDR3 covers 17 residues. The CDR3 loop is CASSPPGPASPRDTQYF. The CDR3, as DNA: TGTGCCAGCTCACCACCGGGACCCGCTTCCCCACGGGATACGCAGTATTTT. Together with reference TRBV18 and TRBJ2-3, the CDR3 gives the full variable domain: NAGVMQNPRHLVRRRGQEARLRCSPMKGHSHVYWYRQLPEEGLKFMVYLQKENIIDESGMPKERFSAEFPKEGPSILRIQQVVRGDSAAYFCASSPPGPASPRDTQYFGPGTRLTVL.

This clonotype was seen a handful of times. For the CDR3, the DNA is TGTGCCAGCAGCCCCCGGGGTGGAGAGACCCAGTACTTC. Protein product: CASSPRGGETQYF. The chain links TRBV13 to TRBJ2-5; TRBD2 might be the D (5 bases). CDR3 length: 13 residues. Germline CDR1 reads PRHDT; CDR2 reads FYEKMQ (reference sequence). Trimming removed 5 bases at V and 4 bases at J, with 11 bases between.

Notes on this clonotype: One base away lies a much larger clone, so this may be a sequencing read error. The V and J genes are TRBV18 and TRBJ2-7; perhaps TRBD2 as D (6 bases). Germline V gene lookup returns CDR1 KGHSH and CDR2 LQKENI. This CDR3 has 16 amino acids. CDR3 in amino acids: CASPPPYGRGVYEQYF. The DNA of the CDR3 is TGTGCCAGCCCACCACCTTACGGGAGAGGGGTCTACGAGCAGTACTTC.

At least ten counts were recorded for this clonotype. The chain uses TRBV12-3 or TRBV12-4 and TRBJ2-7, with unresolved D. V was clipped by 0 bases and J by 3 bases, with 9 bases between them. The length of the CDR3 is 14 residues. CDR3 in DNA: TGTGCCAGCAGTTTAGCAACAACTGACTACGAGCAGTACTTC. Translating gives CASSLATTDYEQYF.